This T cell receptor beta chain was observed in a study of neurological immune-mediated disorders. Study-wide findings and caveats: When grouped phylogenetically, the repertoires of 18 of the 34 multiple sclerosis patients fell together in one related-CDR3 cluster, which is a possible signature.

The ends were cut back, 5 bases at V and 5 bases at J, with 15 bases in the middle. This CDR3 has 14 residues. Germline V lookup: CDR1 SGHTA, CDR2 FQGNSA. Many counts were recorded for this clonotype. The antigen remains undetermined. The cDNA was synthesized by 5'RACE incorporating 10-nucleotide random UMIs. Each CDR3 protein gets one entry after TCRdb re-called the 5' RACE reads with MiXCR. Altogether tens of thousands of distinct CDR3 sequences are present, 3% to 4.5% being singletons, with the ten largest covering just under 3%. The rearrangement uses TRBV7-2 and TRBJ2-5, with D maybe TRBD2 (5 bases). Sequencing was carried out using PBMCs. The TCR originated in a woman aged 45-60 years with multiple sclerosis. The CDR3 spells CASSEGILVETQYF. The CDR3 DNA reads TGTGCCAGCAGCGAGGGTATTTTGGTCGAGACCCAGTACTTC.